This TCR beta chain was sequenced in a study of spatial heterogeneity in lung cancer. Study summary: Combinations of a unique TCR and a UMI were tallied in raw reads, and on average each appeared more than ten times.

Germline loops: CDR1 SEHNR, CDR2 FQNEAQ (reference sequence). V lost 0 bases to trimming and J lost 6 bases; unmatched junction nucleotides: 2. The CDR3 has 16 residues. General observations from the study: The appearance of ubiquitous expanded tumor TCRs in blood was greater at resection than follow-up.

Many counts were recorded for this clonotype. Its target is not known. Every TCR cDNA molecule carried a tag that served as a unique molecular identifier. TCRdb called the 5' RACE reads again in MiXCR, with one record for every CDR3 protein. There are roughly 15,000 distinct CDR3 sequences in the sample; roughly 6% occur only once, and about a quarter lies in the top ten. Time point meaning: blood at routine non-recurrence follow-up after resection. Sequencing was performed on whole RNA extracted from tumor and nontumor lung tissue, or from frozen PBMC, and the material was left unsorted. The chain employs TRBV7-9 and TRBJ2-1; 13 bases agree with TRBD2. Source: PBMCs, taken at follow-up. This clonotype was sampled from a male donor with early-stage non-small cell lung cancer. In DNA form, the CDR3 reads TGTGCCAGCAGCTTAGCTTGGACTAGCGGGAGCAATGAGCAGTTCTTC. Translating gives CASSLAWTSGSNEQFF.